The rows below give T cell receptor beta chains drawn from one sample of a study of T cells in Graves' hyperthyroidism and ophthalmopathy. One entry per CDR3 protein results from TCRdb running MiXCR on the multiplex PCR reads. The data hold hundreds of thousands of distinct CDR3 sequences, with 11% to 15% observed a single time. The sample was blood. The receptors shown here come from a woman aged 18-29 years with Graves' hyperthyroidism. Each CDR3 is given with its conserved first and last residue. Each record gives: V gene, clone size, J gene, D gene, CDR3 DNA, CDR3 protein. A D gene is named only where the DNA matches it firmly. Clone size is not always given. Where it is, it says once, few, many or a class for expanded clones.

TRBV30	many	TRBJ2-4	TRBD2	TGTGCCTGGAGACCGGGAGGGGGAAGTAGCTACATTCAGTACTTC	CAWRPGGGSSYIQYF
TRBV27	-	TRBJ2-5	-	TGTGCCAGCCCACTCAACCGCTATGCAGTCGATCCCCAAGAGACCCAGTACTTC	CASPLNRYAVDPQETQYF
TRBV6-2/TRBV6-3	many	TRBJ2-3	-	TGTGCCAGCAGTTACTCGACAAATCGCGGCACAGATACGCAGTATTTT	CASSYSTNRGTDTQYF
TRBV19	few	TRBJ1-2	-	TGTGCCAGTAGTGACCAGGGGTATGGCTACACCTTC	CASSDQGYGYTF
TRBV29-1	-	TRBJ2-7	-	TGCAGCGTTGAACCGAGCTACGAGCAGTACTTC	CSVEPSYEQYF
TRBV6-1	many	TRBJ1-5	-	TGTGCCAGCAGGGACTTAAGCAATCAGCCCCAGCATTTT	CASRDLSNQPQHF
TRBV10-3	few	TRBJ2-7	-	TGTGCCATCAGTGAGATCGACAGCTACGAGCAGTACTTC	CAISEIDSYEQYF
TRBV28	many	TRBJ1-3	-	TGTGCCAGCACGGGCAGAGGAAACACCATATATTTT	CASTGRGNTIYF
TRBV7-9	few	TRBJ1-2	-	TGTGCCAGCAGCTTGGTAGGGACCTATGGCTACACCTTC	CASSLVGTYGYTF
TRBV18	few	TRBJ1-2	-	TGTGCCAGCACCCCGACAGCGACTAACTATGGCTACACCTTC	CASTPTATNYGYTF
TRBV6-1	many	TRBJ1-2	-	TGTGCCAGCAAAATGATCACGGAGGGATTCTATGGCTACACCTTC	CASKMITEGFYGYTF
TRBV11-2	few	TRBJ2-1	-	TGTGCCAGCAGCGAGGTCTTTAGCTCCTACAATGAGCAGTTCTTC	CASSEVFSSYNEQFF
TRBV11-2	few	TRBJ2-3	-	TGTGCCAGCAGCCGCAGGCTAGCAGGCACAGATACGCAGTATTTT	CASSRRLAGTDTQYF
TRBV5-1	many	TRBJ2-7	-	TGCGCCAGCAGCCCGGCCCCCTTCGGGGAGTACGAGCAGTACTTC	CASSPAPFGEYEQYF
TRBV5-8	many	TRBJ2-7	-	TGTGCCAGCAGCTTCTCCAGGGACCACGAGCAGTACTTC	CASSFSRDHEQYF
TRBV18	many	TRBJ2-7	TRBD1	TGTGCCAGCTCACCACGGGGACTGGGACAGGGCGTCCACGAGCAGTACTTC	CASSPRGLGQGVHEQYF
TRBV3-1	many	TRBJ2-1	-	TGTGCCAGTAAAGCGTCTAGCTCCTACAATGAGCAGTTCTTC	CASKASSSYNEQFF
TRBV24-1	many	TRBJ2-1	TRBD2	TGTGCCACCAGTGATGAAGCGGGAGCCCCCTACAATGAGCAGTTCTTC	CATSDEAGAPYNEQFF
TRBV20-1	-	TRBJ2-7	TRBD1	TGCAGTGCTAAGGGGACAGGGAGGTACGAGCAGTACTTC	CSAKGTGRYEQYF
TRBV5-1	many	TRBJ2-4	TRBD2	TGCGCCAGCAGCTTGGCCCCACTAGCGGGAGGGTCCTGGAAGTACTTC	CASSLAPLAGGSWKYF
TRBV11-2	-	TRBJ2-4	-	TGTGCCAGCAGTACCGAAGGGGGGATTCAGTACTTC	CASSTEGGIQYF
TRBV19	few	TRBJ2-3	-	TGTGCCAGTAGTATTCGATTCGGGGAAGATACGCAGTATTTT	CASSIRFGEDTQYF
TRBV6-2/TRBV6-3	-	TRBJ2-1	TRBD2	TGTGCCAGCACGGGGACTAGTTCCTACAATGAGCAGTTCTTC	CASTGTSSYNEQFF
TRBV7-3	-	TRBJ2-1	TRBD2	TGTGCCAGCAGCTACTTACCTACGGGACTAGCGGGAGATGAGCAGTTCTTC	CASSYLPTGLAGDEQFF
TRBV6-1	many	TRBJ2-3	-	TGTGCCAGCAGTTCGGCAGGCACCTCCCGCACAGATACGCAGTATTTT	CASSSAGTSRTDTQYF
TRBV24-1	-	TRBJ2-3	-	TGTGCCACCAGTGACCCCCTGGGGTCCGGGGCGGAAACGCAGTATTTT	CATSDPLGSGAETQYF